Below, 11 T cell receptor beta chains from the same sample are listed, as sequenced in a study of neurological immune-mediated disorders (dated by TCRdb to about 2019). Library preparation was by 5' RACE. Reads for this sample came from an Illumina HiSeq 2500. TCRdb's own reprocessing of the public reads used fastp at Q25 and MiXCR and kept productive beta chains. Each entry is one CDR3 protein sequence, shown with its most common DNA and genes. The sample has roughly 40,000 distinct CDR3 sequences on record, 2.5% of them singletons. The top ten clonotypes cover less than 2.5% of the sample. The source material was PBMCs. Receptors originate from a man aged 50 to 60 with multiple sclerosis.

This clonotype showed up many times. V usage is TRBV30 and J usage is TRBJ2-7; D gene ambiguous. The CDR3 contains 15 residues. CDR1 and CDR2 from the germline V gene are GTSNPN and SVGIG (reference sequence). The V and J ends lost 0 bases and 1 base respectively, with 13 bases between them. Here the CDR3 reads CAWSVWSLPSYEQYF. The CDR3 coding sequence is TGTGCCTGGAGTGTATGGAGCCTCCCTTCCTACGAGCAGTACTTC.

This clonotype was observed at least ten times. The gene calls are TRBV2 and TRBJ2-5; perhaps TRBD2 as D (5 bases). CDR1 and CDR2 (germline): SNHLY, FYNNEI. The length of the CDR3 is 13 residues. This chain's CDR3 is CTCEGQRRETQYF. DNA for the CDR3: TGTACTTGTGAGGGCCAAAGGAGAGAGACCCAGTACTTC.

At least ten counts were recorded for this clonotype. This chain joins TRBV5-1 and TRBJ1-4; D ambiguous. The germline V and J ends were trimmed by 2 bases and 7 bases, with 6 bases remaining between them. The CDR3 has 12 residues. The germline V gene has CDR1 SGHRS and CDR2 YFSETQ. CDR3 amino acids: CASSLKGEKLFF. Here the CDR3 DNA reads TGCGCCAGCAGCTTAAAGGGTGAAAAACTGTTTTTT.

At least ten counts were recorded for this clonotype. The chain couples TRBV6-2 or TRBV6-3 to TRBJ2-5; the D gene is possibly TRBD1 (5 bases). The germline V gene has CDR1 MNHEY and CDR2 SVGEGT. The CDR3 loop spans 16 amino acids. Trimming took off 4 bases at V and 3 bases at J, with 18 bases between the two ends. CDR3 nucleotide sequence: TGTGCCAGCAGTTCCAGAACAGGCCTCACTAAAGAGACCCAGTACTTC. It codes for CASSSRTGLTKETQYF.

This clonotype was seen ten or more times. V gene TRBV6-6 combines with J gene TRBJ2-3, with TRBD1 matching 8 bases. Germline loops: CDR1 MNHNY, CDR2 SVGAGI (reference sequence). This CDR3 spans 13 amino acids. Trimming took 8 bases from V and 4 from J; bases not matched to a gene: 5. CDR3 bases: TGTGCCAGCGGGGCAGGGGGCCCAGATACGCAGTATTTT. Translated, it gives CASGAGGPDTQYF.

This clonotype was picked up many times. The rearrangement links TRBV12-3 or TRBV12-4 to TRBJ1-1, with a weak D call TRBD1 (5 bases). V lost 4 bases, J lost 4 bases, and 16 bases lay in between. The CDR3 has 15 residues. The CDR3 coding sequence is TGTGCCAGCAGTTACGGGACCGGAAGGACCACTGAAGCTTTCTTT. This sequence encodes CASSYGTGRTTEAFF.

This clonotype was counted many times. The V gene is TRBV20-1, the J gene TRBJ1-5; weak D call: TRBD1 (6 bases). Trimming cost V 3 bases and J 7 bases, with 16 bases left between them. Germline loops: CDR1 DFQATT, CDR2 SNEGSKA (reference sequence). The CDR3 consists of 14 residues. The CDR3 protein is CSARVQGPGQPQHF. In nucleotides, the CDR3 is TGCAGTGCTAGGGTTCAGGGGCCAGGGCAGCCCCAGCATTTT.

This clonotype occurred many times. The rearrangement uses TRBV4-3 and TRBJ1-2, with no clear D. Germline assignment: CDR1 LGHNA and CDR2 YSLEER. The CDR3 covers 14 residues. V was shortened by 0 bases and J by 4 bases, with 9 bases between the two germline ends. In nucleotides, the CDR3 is TGCGCCAGCAGCCAAGATAGACGGATCTATGGCTACACCTTC. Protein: CASSQDRRIYGYTF.

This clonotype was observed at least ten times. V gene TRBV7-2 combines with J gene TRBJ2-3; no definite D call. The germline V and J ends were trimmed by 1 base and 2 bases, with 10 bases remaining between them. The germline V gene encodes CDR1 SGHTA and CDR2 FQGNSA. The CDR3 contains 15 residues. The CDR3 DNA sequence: TGTGCCAGCAGCTTAGGAACGCCTTACACAGATACGCAGTATTTT. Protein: CASSLGTPYTDTQYF.

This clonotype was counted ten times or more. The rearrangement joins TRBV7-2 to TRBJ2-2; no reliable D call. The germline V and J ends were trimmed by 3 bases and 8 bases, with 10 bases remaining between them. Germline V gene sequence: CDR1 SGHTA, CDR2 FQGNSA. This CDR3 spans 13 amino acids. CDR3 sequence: CASSFPKSGELFF. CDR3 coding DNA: TGTGCCAGCAGCTTCCCCAAGTCGGGGGAGCTGTTTTTT.

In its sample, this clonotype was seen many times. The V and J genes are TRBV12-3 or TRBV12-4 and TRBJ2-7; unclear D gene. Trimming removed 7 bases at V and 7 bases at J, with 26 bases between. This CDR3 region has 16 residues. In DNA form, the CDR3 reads TGTGCCAGCACCTCTCCCGCCCGACCGACTCAAAGGGAGCAGTACTTC. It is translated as CASTSPARPTQREQYF.